The clone carrying this TCR beta chain was observed many times. Its antigen is unknown. A read error may account for a junction end that differs from germline. TCRdb's copy holds only in-frame clones and misses some; the assay was immunoSEQ multiplex PCR. The profile covers some 43,000 clones, none occurring a single time. This sample was taken from a study of T cells after posttransplantation cyclophosphamide. General study points: Donor-recipient repertoire similarity was low at 1-2 months, rising over year one.

This related bone marrow graft donor gave peripheral blood on the day of marrow donation. The CDR3 extends over 14 amino acids. Germline loops: CDR1 MGHRA, CDR2 YSYEKL. The receptor's source is a middle-aged man in good health, CMV-negative, and a related stem cell transplant donor. This chain connects TRBV4-1 to TRBJ1-4; TRBD1 might be the D (6 bases). Sequenced material: PBMCs. The CDR3, as DNA: TGCGCCACCAGCCTACAGGGAATTAATGAAAAACTGTTTTTT. Translated, it gives CATSLQGINEKLFF.